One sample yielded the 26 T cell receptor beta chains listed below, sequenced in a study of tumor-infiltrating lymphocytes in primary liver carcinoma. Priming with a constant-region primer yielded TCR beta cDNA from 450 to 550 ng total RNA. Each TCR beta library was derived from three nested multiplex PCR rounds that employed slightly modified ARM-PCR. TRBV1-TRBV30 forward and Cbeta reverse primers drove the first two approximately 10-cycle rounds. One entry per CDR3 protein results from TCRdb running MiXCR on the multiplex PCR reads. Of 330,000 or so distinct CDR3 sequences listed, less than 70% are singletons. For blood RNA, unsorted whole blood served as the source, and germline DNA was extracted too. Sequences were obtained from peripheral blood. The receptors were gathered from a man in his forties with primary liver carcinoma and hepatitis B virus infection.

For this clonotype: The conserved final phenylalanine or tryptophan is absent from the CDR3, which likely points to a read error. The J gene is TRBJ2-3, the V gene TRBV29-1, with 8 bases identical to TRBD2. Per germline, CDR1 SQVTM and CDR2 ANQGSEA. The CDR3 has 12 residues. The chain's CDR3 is CIVSGRTDTQYY. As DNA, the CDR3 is TGCATCGTGAGCGGGAGAACGGATACGCAGTATTAT.

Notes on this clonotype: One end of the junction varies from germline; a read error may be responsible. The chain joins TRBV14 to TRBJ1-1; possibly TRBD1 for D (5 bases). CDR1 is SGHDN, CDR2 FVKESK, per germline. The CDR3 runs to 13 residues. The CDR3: CASIQDRGREAFF. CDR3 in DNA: TGTGCCAGCATCCAAGACCGGGGCCGTGAAGCTTTCTTT.

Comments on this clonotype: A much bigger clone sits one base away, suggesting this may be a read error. CDR3 amino acids: CAFKGQNNSPLHF. CDR3 in DNA: TGTGCCTTCAAAGGACAAAATAATTCACCCCTCCACTTT. The genes are TRBV10-3 and TRBJ1-6; a possible D gene is TRBD1 (5 bases). Per germline, CDR1 ENHRY and CDR2 SYGVKD. The CDR3 totals 13 residues. V shed 11 bases and J shed 5 bases, with 13 bases lying between them.

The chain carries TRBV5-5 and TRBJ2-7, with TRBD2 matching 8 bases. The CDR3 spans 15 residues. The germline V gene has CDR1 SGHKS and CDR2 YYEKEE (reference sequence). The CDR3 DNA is TGTGTCAACAGCTTGACTAGCGCCAAAGCCTACGAGCAGTACTTC. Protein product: CVNSLTSAKAYEQYF.

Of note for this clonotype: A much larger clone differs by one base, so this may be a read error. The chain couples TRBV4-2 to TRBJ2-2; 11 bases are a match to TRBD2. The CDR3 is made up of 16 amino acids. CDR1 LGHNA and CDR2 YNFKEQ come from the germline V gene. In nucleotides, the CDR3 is TGTGCCAACAGCGATACTAGCGGGAGTAACACCGGGGAGCTGTTTTTT. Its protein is CANSDTSGSNTGELFF.

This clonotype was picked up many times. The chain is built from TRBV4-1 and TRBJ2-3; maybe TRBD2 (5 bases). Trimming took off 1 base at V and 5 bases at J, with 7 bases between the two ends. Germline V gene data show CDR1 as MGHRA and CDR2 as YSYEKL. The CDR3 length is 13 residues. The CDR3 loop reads CASSQARGDTQYF. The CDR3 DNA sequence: TGCGCCAGCAGCCAAGCTCGGGGAGATACGCAGTATTTT.

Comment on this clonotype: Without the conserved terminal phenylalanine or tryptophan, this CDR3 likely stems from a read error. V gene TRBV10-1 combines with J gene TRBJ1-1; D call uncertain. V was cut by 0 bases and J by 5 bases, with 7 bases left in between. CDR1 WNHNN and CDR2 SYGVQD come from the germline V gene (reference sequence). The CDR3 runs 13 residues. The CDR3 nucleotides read TGCGCCAGCAGTGAGTCGGCTGGGACTGAAGCTTTCCTT. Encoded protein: CASSESAGTEAFL.

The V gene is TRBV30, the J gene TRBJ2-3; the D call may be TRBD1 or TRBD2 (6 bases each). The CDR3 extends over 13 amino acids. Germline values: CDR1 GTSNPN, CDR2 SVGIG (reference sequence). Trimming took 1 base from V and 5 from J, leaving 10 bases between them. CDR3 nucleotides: TGTGCCTGGAGTGGGGGGGCTAGAGATACGCAGTATTTT. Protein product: CAWSGGARDTQYF.

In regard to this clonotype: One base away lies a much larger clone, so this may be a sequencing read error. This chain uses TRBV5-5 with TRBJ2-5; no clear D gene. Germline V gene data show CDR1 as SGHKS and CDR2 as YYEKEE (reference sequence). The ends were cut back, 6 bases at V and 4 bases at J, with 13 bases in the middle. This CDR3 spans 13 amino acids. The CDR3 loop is CASTSWPAETQYF. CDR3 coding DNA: TGTGCCAGCACCAGCTGGCCAGCAGAGACCCAGTACTTC. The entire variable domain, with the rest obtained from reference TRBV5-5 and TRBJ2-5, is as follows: DAGVTQSPTHLIKTRGQQVTLRCSPISGHKSVSWYQQVLGQGPQFIFQYYEKEERGRGNFPDRFSARQFPNYSSELNVNALLLGDSALYLCASTSWPAETQYFGPGTRLLVL.

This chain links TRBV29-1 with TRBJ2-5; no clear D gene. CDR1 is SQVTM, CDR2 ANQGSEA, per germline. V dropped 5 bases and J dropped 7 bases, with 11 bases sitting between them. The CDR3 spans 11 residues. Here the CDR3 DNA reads TGCAGCGTTCCTGTACATGGGACCCAGTACTTC. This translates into CSVPVHGTQYF.

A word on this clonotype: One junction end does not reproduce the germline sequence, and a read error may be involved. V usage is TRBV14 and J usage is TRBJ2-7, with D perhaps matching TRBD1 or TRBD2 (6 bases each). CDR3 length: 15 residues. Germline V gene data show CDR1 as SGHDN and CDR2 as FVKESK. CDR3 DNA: TGTGCCAGCAACCAAGATTGGGGGGCGGGTGGAGAGCAGTACTTC. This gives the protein CASNQDWGAGGEQYF.

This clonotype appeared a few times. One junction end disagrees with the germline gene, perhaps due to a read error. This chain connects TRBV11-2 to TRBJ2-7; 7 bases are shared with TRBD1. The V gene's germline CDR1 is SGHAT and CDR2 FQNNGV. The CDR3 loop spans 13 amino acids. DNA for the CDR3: TGTGCCAGCAGCTTAAACGAGGGGGCCGAGCAGCACTTC. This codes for CASSLNEGAEQHF.

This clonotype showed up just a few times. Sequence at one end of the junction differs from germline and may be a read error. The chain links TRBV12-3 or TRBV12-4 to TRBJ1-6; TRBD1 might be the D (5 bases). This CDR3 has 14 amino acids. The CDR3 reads CVSSSGTYNSPLHF. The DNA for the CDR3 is TGTGTCAGCAGTTCCGGGACTTATAATTCACCCCTCCACTTT.

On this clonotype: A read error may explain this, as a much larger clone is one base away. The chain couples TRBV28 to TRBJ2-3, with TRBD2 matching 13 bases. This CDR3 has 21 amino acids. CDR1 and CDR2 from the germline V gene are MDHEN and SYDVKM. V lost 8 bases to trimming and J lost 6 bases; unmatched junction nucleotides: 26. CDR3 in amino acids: CASGLPSPTQLAGGPTDTQYF. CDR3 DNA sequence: TGTGCCAGCGGTCTACCTTCTCCCACCCAACTAGCGGGAGGGCCTACGGATACGCAGTATTTT.

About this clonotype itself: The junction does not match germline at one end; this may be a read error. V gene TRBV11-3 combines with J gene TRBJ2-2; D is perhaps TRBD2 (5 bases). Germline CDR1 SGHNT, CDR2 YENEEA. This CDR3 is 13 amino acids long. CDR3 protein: CASSWSVTGELLF. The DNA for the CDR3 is TGTGCCAGCAGCTGGAGCGTCACCGGGGAGCTGTTATTT.

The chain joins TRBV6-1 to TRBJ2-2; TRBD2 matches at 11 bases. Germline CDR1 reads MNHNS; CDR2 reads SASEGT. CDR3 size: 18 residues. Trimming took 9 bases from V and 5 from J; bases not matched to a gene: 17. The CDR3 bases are TGTGCCAGTAGGGGACTAGCGGAAGGGCGAACGAGGACCGGGGAGCTGTTTTTT. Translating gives CASRGLAEGRTRTGELFF.

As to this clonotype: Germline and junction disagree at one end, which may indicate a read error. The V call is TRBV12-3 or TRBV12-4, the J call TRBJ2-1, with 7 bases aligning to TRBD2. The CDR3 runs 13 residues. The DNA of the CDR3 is TGCGCTTCCCGCGGGAGCCCTTACAATGAGCAGTTCTTC. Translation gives CASRGSPYNEQFF.

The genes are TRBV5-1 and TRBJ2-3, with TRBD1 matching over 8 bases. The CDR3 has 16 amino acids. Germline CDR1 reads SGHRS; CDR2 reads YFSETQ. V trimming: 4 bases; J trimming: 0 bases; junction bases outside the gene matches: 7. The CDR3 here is CASSTPTGVSTDTQYF. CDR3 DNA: TGCGCCAGCAGCACCCCGACAGGGGTTAGCACAGATACGCAGTATTTT.

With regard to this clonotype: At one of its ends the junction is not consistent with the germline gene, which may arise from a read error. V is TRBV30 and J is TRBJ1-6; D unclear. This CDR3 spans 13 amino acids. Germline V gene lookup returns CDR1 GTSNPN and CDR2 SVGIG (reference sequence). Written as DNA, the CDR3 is TGTGCCTGGAGTCGGCTGATTAATTCACCCCTCCGCTTT. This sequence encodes CAWSRLINSPLRF.

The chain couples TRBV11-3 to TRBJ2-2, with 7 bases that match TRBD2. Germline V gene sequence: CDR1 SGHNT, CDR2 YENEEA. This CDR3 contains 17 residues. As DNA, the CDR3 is TGTGTCAGTAGCTCCCGAGGGAGCGGGGTTAACACCGGGGAGCTGTTTTTT. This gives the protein CVSSSRGSGVNTGELFF.

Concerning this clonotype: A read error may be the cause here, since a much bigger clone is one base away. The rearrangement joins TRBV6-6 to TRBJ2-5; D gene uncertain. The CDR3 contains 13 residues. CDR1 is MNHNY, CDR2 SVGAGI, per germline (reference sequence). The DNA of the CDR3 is TGTGCCAGCAATCAGAACTCCCAAGGGACCCAGTACTTC. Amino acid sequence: CASNQNSQGTQYF.

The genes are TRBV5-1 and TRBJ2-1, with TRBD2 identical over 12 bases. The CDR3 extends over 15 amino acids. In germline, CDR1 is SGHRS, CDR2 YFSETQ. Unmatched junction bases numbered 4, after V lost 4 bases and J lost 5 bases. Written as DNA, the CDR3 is TGCGCCAGCAGCGTCCTAGCGGGAGGGGACAATGAGCAGTTCTTC. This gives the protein CASSVLAGGDNEQFF.

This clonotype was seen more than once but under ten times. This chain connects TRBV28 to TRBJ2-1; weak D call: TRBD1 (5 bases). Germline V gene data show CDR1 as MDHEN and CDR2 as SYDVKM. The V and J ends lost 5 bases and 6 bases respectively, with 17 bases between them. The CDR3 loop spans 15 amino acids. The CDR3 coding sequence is TGTGCCAGCAGTCCCCCGTCGACAGTTTTCAATGAGCAGTTCTTC. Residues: CASSPPSTVFNEQFF.

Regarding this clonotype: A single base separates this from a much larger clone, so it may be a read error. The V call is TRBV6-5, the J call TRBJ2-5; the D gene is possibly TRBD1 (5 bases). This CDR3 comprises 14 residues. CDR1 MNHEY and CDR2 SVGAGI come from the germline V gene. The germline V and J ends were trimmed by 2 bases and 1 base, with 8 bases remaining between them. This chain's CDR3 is CASSYRGRQETQYF. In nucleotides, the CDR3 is TGTGCCAGCAGTTACAGGGGTCGCCAAGAGACCCAGTACTTC.

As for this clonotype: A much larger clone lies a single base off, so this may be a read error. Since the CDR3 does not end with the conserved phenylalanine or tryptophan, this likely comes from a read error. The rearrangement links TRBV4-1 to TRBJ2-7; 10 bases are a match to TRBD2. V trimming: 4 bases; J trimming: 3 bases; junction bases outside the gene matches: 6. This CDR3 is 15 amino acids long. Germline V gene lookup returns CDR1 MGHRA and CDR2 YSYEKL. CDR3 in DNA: TGCGCCAGCAGCCCCGGGACTAGCGCCCACTACGAGCAGTACTTA. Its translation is CASSPGTSAHYEQYL.

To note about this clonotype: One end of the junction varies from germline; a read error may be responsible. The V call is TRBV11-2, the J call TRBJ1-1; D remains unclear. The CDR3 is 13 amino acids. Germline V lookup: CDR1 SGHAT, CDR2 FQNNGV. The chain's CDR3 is CAGSLTSNTEAFF. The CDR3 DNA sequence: TGTGCCGGCAGCCTGACGTCGAACACTGAAGCCTTCTTT.